Listed here are 20 T cell receptor beta chains from one sample, sequenced in a study of CD8 T cells in Susac syndrome. RNA amounts of 0.5 to 1 ug underwent reverse transcription with random hexamers. A single record per CDR3 protein comes from TCRdb applying MiXCR to the immunoSEQ multiplex PCR reads. The sample consists of about 200,000 distinct CDR3 sequences, 91% of them appearing once. What was sequenced was CD4+ T cells from PBMCs. The receptors stem from a human donor with Susac syndrome.

This chain links TRBV29-1 with TRBJ2-3; 11 bases agree with TRBD2. The germline V gene has CDR1 SQVTM and CDR2 ANQGSEA. V lost 8 bases, J lost 2 bases, and 9 bases stayed unmatched. This CDR3 has 15 residues. The CDR3 region is CSTAGTSGITDTQYF. CDR3 bases: TGCAGCACCGCCGGGACTAGCGGAATCACAGATACGCAGTATTTT.

The chain carries TRBV7-9 and TRBJ2-7, with 9 bases fitting TRBD1. V dropped 1 base and J dropped 9; count of bases not matched to a gene: 4. The length of the CDR3 is 13 residues. CDR1 and CDR2 (germline): SEHNR, FQNEAQ (reference sequence). The CDR3 sequence: CASSLGQGGGQYF. The CDR3 DNA is TGTGCCAGCAGCTTAGGACAGGGGGGCGGGCAGTACTTC.

V and J are TRBV7-3 and TRBJ2-1; 8 bases fit TRBD2. This CDR3 region has 16 residues. With V trimmed by 5 bases and J by 7 bases, 13 bases remained unmatched. Per germline, CDR1 SGHTA and CDR2 FQGTGA. CDR3 protein: CASSPTPGTSPNEQFF. For the CDR3, the DNA is TGTGCCAGCAGCCCTACCCCCGGGACTAGTCCAAATGAGCAGTTCTTC.

V gene TRBV5-1 combines with J gene TRBJ2-1, with D unclear. The CDR3 length is 13 residues. The V and J ends lost 3 bases and 9 bases respectively, with 13 bases between them. The germline V gene encodes CDR1 SGHRS and CDR2 YFSETQ. The CDR3 is CASSSDDPGEQFF. For the CDR3, the DNA is TGCGCCAGCAGCTCGGACGACCCTGGTGAGCAGTTCTTC.

The CDR3 sequence is CASSRSGTGQYGYTF. The CDR3 DNA reads as TGTGCCAGCAGTCGATCCGGGACAGGGCAATATGGCTACACCTTC. The chain links TRBV6-2 or TRBV6-3 to TRBJ1-2; 9 nucleotides align to TRBD1. Germline assignment: CDR1 MNHEY and CDR2 SVGEGT. CDR3 length: 15 residues. The V and J ends lost 5 bases and 5 bases, in that order; junction bases with no gene match: 9.

This chain links TRBV6-6 with TRBJ2-7, with a weak D call TRBD2 (5 bases). The germline gives CDR1 MNHNY, CDR2 SVGAGI (reference sequence). The CDR3 sequence is 15 residues long. V was trimmed by 7 bases and J by 0 bases, leaving 16 bases between them. This CDR3 is CASTRSGESSYEQYF. CDR3 nucleotide sequence: TGTGCCAGCACCCGCTCCGGGGAGAGCTCCTACGAGCAGTACTTC.

J is TRBJ1-4 and V is TRBV7-9; 9 bases fit TRBD1. In germline, CDR1 is SEHNR, CDR2 FQNEAQ (reference sequence). V gave up 8 bases and J gave up 4 bases; unmatched junction bases: 8. This CDR3 contains 15 residues. The CDR3 DNA reads as TGTGCCAGCCGTGGACAGGGGAAGGTTAATGAAAAACTGTTTTTT. It translates to CASRGQGKVNEKLFF.

The CDR3 region has the DNA TGTGCCATCAGTGAAAGGGGGGGCCAGGAGACCCAGTACTTC. Protein product: CAISERGGQETQYF. The V and J genes are TRBV10-3 and TRBJ2-5, with D possibly TRBD2 on 7 matching bases. The V gene's germline CDR1 is ENHRY and CDR2 SYGVKD. The ends were cut back, 3 bases at V and 5 bases at J, with 13 bases in the middle. This CDR3 comprises 14 residues.

V gene TRBV2 combines with J gene TRBJ1-1, with D unresolved. CDR1 is SNHLY and CDR2 is FYNNEI in the germline V gene. The V gene lost 7 bases and the J gene lost 4 bases, with 13 bases spanning the gap. The CDR3 is made up of 13 amino acids. In DNA form, the CDR3 reads TGTGCCAGCAAATGGGGTTTGGGCACTGAAGCTTTCTTT. This codes for CASKWGLGTEAFF.

This chain links TRBV4-1 with TRBJ1-2; the match to TRBD1 covers 10 bases. The CDR3 has 14 amino acids. The germline gives CDR1 MGHRA, CDR2 YSYEKL. The ends lost 8 bases at V and 8 bases at J; junction bases unmatched: 11. The CDR3 here is CASSTDRGRKGYTF. The CDR3 coding sequence is TGCGCCAGCTCCACCGACAGGGGGCGTAAAGGCTACACCTTC.

The V and J genes are TRBV5-4 and TRBJ2-2; TRBD2 matches 8 bases. CDR1 is SGHNT and CDR2 is YYREEE in the germline V gene (reference sequence). Trimming at V came to 6 bases and at J to 1 base, leaving 8 bases not matched to a gene. This CDR3 contains 16 residues. CDR3 in amino acids: CASKSSGDLNTGELFF. The CDR3 DNA reads as TGTGCCAGCAAAAGTAGCGGGGATCTGAACACCGGGGAGCTGTTTTTT.

The chain combines TRBV12-3 or TRBV12-4 with TRBJ2-1; 10 positions match TRBD2. This CDR3 is built from 15 residues. With 3 bases clipped from V and 7 bases from J, the junction kept 6 bases outside the gene matches. CDR3 bases: TGTGCCAGCAGTTTGGGGACTAGCGAGAGTAATGAGCAGTTCTTC. It yields the protein CASSLGTSESNEQFF.

The chain is built from TRBV5-1 and TRBJ1-6; possible D gene TRBD1, 5 bases. V lost 7 bases to trimming and J lost 10 bases, with 18 bases between them. CDR3 length: 14 amino acids. Germline CDR1 is SGHRS and CDR2 is YFSETQ. The CDR3 coding sequence is TGCGCCAGCCACAGCCTCCTGGAGGGGTCACCCCTCCACTTT. This codes for CASHSLLEGSPLHF.

CDR3 in DNA: TGCAGTGCTAGTGCAGGGGCAGGGCCCTACGAGCAGTACTTC. It codes for CSASAGAGPYEQYF. This rearrangement joins TRBV20-1 to TRBJ2-7; D perhaps matches TRBD1 (6 bases). Germline loops: CDR1 DFQATT, CDR2 SNEGSKA (reference sequence). V lost 3 bases, J lost 2 bases, and 14 bases lay in between. The CDR3 is made up of 14 amino acids.

V usage is TRBV6-5 and J usage is TRBJ1-5, with 7 bases identical to TRBD1. This CDR3 region has 15 residues. Trimming took 4 bases from V and 2 from J; bases not matched to a gene: 5. Germline V gene lookup returns CDR1 MNHEY and CDR2 SVGAGI. The CDR3 protein is CASSLLQGGNQPQHF. DNA for the CDR3: TGTGCCAGCAGTTTGCTCCAGGGGGGCAATCAGCCCCAGCATTTT.

The chain is built from TRBV12-3 or TRBV12-4 and TRBJ2-5, with a tentative D call TRBD1 (5 bases). The CDR3 spans 18 residues. V shed 1 base and J shed 4 bases, with 22 bases lying between them. The CDR3 DNA reads as TGTGCCAGCAGTTTAGATGGACAATCAAGCTCCTATGGAGAGACCCAGTACTTC. It yields the protein CASSLDGQSSSYGETQYF.

This chain joins TRBV11-2 and TRBJ2-1; either TRBD1 or TRBD2 may fit D (5 bases each). Germline V gene data show CDR1 as SGHAT and CDR2 as FQNNGV. The CDR3 consists of 14 residues. The germline V and J ends were trimmed by 10 bases and 6 bases, with 19 bases remaining between them. The CDR3 DNA reads TGTGCCATCCCCCGGGGACCCCATGTCAATGAGCAGTTCTTC. It codes for CAIPRGPHVNEQFF.

This chain joins TRBV11-2 and TRBJ2-7, with 13 bases fitting TRBD2. V shed 5 bases, J shed 6 bases, and the junction held 7 bases outside the gene matches. Germline V CDR1 and CDR2: SGHAT, FQNNGV. The length of the CDR3 is 15 residues. This chain's CDR3 is CASSILTSGRTEQYF. CDR3 bases: TGTGCCAGCAGCATCTTGACTAGCGGGAGGACCGAGCAGTACTTC.

The gene calls are TRBV28 and TRBJ2-3; TRBD1 matches 11 bases. Germline V lookup: CDR1 MDHEN, CDR2 SYDVKM. This CDR3 is built from 15 residues. J was trimmed by 8 bases and V by 4 bases; bases with no gene match: 8. The CDR3 loop is CASSSPGTGGGTQYF. The CDR3 bases are TGTGCCAGCAGTTCTCCAGGGACAGGGGGGGGTACGCAGTATTTT.

The chain employs TRBV29-1 and TRBJ2-4, with unresolved D. The germline CDR1 and CDR2 sequences are SQVTM and ANQGSEA. The V end was cut by 7 bases, the J end by 0 bases, with 10 bases between. The CDR3 runs 13 residues. The chain's CDR3 is CSGEDGAKNIQYF. The DNA for the CDR3 is TGCAGCGGAGAGGACGGAGCCAAAAACATTCAGTACTTC.